The sequence of this T cell receptor (beta chain) was determined in a study of cytomegalovirus exposure and HLA in healthy donors. Primers for the PCR totalled 60 Vbeta and 13 Jbeta. The table came from immunoSEQ multiplex PCR; TCRdb's copy has only in-frame clones and leaves some out. The sample lists under 200,000 clones; approximately 67% were seen once. This CDR3 comprises 16 residues. CDR1 is SEHNR and CDR2 is FQNEAQ in the germline V gene (reference sequence). The J segment lost 3 bases and the V segment lost 4 bases, leaving 11 bases of the junction unmatched. Sequenced input: PBMCs. V and J are TRBV7-9 and TRBJ1-2; TRBD1 matches at 7 bases. The source of this sequence is a woman between 18 and 29 years old in good health and CMV-seropositive. CDR3 nucleotide sequence: TGTGCCAGCAGCTGGGACAGACAATTCCTAGACTATGGCTACACCTTC. Translated, it gives CASSWDRQFLDYGYTF.